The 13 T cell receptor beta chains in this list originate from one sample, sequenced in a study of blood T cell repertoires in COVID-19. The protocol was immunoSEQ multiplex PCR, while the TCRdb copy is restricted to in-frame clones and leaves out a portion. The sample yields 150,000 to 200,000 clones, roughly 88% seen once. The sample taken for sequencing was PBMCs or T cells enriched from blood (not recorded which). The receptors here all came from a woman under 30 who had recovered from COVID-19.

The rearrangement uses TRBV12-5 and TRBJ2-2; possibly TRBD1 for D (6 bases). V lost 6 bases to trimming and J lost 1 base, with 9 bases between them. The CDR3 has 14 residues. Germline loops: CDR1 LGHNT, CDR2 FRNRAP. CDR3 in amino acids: CASGQQGNTGELFF. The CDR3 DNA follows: TGTGCTAGTGGCCAACAGGGGAACACCGGGGAGCTGTTTTTT.

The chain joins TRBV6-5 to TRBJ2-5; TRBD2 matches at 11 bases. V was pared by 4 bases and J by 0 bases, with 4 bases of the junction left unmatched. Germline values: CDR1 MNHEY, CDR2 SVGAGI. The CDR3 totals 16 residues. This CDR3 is CASSWGTSGNQETQYF. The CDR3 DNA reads TGTGCCAGCAGTTGGGGGACTAGCGGAAACCAAGAGACCCAGTACTTC.

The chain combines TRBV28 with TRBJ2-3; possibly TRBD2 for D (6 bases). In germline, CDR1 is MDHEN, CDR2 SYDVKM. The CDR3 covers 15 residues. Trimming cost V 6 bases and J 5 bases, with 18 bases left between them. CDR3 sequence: CASSLGGTGGDTQYF. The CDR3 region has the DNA TGTGCCAGCAGCCTGGGTGGGACTGGGGGAGATACGCAGTATTTT.

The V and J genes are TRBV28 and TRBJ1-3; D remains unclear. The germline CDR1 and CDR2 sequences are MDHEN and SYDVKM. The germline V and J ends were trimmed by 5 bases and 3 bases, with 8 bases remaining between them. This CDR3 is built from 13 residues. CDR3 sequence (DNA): TGTGCCAGCAGTCTGACGGGTGGAAACACCATATATTTT. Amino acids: CASSLTGGNTIYF. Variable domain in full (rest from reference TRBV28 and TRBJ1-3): DVKVTQSSRYLVKRTGEKVFLECVQDMDHENMFWYRQDPGLGLRLIYFSYDVKMKEKGDIPEGYSVSREKKERFSLILESASTNQTSMYLCASSLTGGNTIYFGEGSWLTVV.

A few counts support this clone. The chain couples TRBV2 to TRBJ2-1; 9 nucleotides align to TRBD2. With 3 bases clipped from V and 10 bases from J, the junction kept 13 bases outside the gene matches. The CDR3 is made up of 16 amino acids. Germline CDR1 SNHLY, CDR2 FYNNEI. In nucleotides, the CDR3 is TGTGCCAGCAGTGACAAAACTAGCGGGCCCAAACGGGAGCAGTTCTTC. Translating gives CASSDKTSGPKREQFF.

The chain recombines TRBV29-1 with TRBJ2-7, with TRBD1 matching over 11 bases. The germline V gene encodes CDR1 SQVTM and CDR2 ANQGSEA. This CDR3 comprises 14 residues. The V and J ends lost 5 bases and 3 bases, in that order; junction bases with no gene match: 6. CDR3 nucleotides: TGCAGCGTTTCTGGACAGGGGGCTGTCTACGAGCAGTACTTC. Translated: CSVSGQGAVYEQYF.

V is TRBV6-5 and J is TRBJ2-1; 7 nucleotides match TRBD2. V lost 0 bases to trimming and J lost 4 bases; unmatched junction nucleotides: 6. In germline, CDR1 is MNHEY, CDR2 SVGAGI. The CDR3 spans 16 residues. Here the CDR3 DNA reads TGTGCCAGCAGTTACTCTTCGGTAGCGGGTTACAATGAGCAGTTCTTC. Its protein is CASSYSSVAGYNEQFF.

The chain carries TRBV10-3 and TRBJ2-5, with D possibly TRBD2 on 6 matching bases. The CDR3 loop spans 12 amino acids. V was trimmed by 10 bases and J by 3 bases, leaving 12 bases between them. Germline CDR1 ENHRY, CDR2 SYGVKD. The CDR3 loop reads CASREFEETQYF. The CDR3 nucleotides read TGTGCCAGTCGGGAGTTTGAAGAGACCCAGTACTTC.

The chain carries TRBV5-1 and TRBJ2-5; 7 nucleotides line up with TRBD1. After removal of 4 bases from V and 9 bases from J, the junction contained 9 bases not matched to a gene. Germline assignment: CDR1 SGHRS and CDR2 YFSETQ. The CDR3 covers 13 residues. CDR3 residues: CASSLGTENSQYF. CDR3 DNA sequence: TGCGCCAGCAGCCTGGGGACAGAAAATTCCCAGTACTTC. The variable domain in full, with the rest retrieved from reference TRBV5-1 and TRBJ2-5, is KAGVTQTPRYLIKTRGQQVTLSCSPISGHRSVSWYQQTPGQGLQFLFEYFSETQRNKGNFPGRFSGRQFSNSRSEMNVSTLELGDSALYLCASSLGTENSQYFGPGTRLLVL.

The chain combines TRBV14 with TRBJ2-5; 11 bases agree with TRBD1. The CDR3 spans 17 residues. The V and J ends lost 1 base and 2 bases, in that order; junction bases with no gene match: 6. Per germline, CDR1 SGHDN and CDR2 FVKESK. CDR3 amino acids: CASSQGTGGASQETQYF. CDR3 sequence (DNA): TGTGCCAGCAGCCAAGGGACAGGGGGCGCGTCTCAAGAGACCCAGTACTTC.

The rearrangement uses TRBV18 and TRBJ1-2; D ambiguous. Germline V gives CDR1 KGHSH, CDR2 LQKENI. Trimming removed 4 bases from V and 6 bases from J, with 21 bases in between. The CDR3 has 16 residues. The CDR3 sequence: CASSLTYGDKKDGYTF. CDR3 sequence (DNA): TGTGCCAGCTCACTCACGTACGGGGATAAAAAAGATGGCTACACCTTC.

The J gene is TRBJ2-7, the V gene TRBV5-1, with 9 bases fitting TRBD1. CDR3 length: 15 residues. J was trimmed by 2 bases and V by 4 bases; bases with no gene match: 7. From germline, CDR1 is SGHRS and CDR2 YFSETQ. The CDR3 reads CASSHVGTGPYEQYF. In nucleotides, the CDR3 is TGCGCCAGCAGCCACGTTGGGACAGGGCCCTACGAGCAGTACTTC.

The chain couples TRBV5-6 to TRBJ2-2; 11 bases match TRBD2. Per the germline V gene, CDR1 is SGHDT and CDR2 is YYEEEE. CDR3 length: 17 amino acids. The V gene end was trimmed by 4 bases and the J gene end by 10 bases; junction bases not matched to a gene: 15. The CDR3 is CASSAPTASGRFEELFF. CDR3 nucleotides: TGTGCCAGCAGCGCCCCGACGGCTAGCGGGAGGTTCGAGGAGCTGTTTTTT.